This TCR beta chain is drawn from a study of graft-versus-host responses after intestinal transplantation. Overall study: Transplant types were multivisceral, liver-intestinal, or isolated intestinal. All of the recipients had induction that used anti-thymocyte globulin, then tacrolimus and steroids for about 3 years.

On this clone itself: Its target is not known.

Germline V lookup: CDR1 MDHEN, CDR2 SYDVKM. The CDR3 covers 14 residues. V lost 6 bases, J lost 5 bases, and 13 bases lay in between. Notes on the study in general: Circulating GvH clone levels at their peak were associated with HvG declines (early post-transplant). Recipient marrow showed GvH clones, some seen first in ileum or blood.

Produced via immunoSEQ multiplex PCR; TCRdb's table is partial and in-frame only. The sample contains approximately 97,000 clones, under 95% of which appear only once. The receptor was derived from a human donor who was the organ donor for an intestinal transplant. V and J are TRBV28 and TRBJ2-2; perhaps TRBD1 as D (5 bases). Here the sequenced sample was unstimulated CD8+ T cells sorted from spleen or lymph node cells, taken before transplant. The CDR3 nucleotides are TGTGCCAGCAGCATAGTACAGGAAACCGGGGAGCTGTTTTTT. Translating gives CASSIVQETGELFF.